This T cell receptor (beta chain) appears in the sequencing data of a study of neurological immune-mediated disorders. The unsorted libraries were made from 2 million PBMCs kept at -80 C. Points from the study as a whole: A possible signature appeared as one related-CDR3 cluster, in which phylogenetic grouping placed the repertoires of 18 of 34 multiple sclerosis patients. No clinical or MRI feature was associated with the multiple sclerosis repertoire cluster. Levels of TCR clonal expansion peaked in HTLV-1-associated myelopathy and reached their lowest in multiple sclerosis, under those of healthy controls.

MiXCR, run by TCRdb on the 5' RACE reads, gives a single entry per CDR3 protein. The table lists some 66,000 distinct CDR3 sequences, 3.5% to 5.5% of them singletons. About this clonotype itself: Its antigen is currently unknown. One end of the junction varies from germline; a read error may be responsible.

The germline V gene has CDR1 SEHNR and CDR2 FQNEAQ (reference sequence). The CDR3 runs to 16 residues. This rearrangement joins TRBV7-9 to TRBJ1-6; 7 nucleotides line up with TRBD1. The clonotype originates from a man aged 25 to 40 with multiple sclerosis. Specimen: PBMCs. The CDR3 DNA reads TGTGCCAGCAGCTACCTGGGGCAGGGGGAGGAATCACCCCTCAACTTT. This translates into CASSYLGQGEESPLNF.